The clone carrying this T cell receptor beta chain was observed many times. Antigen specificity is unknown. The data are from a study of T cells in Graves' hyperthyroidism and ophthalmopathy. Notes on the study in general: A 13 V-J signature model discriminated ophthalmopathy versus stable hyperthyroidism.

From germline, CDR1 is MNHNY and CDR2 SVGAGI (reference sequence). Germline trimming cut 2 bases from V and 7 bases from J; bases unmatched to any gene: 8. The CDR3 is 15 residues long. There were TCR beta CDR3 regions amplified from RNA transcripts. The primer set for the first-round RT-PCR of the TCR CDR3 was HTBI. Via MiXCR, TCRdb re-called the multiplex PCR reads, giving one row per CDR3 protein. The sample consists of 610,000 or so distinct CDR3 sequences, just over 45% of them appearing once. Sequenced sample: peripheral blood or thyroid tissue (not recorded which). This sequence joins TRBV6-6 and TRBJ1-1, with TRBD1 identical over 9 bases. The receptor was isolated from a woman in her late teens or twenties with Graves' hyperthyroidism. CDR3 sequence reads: CASSYGTTGGIEAFF. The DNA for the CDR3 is TGTGCCAGCAGTTACGGCACGACAGGGGGTATTGAAGCTTTCTTT.